This entry lists 14 T cell receptor beta chains sequenced from one sample in a study of blood T cell repertoires in COVID-19. Produced via immunoSEQ multiplex PCR; TCRdb's table is partial and in-frame only. The repertoire holds about 260,000 clones, with around 89% as singletons. Sequencing was carried out using PBMCs or T cells enriched from blood (not recorded which). The receptors come from a woman between 45 and 60 years old who had recovered from COVID-19.

The J gene is TRBJ1-1, the V gene TRBV6-5; 10 bases fit TRBD1. V gave up 4 bases and J gave up 10 bases; unmatched junction bases: 3. The CDR3 extends over 12 amino acids. Germline loops: CDR1 MNHEY, CDR2 SVGAGI. CDR3 bases: TGTGCCAGCAGTTCGGGACAGGGGAGAGCTTTCTTT. Residues: CASSSGQGRAFF.

This chain uses TRBV28 with TRBJ2-3; 10 nucleotides align to TRBD2. From germline, CDR1 is MDHEN and CDR2 SYDVKM. CDR3 length: 17 amino acids. V shed 6 bases, J shed 3 bases, and the junction held 12 bases outside the gene matches. The CDR3 is CASRPAGGKGATDTQYF. CDR3 DNA sequence: TGTGCCAGCAGACCAGCGGGAGGGAAGGGTGCAACAGATACGCAGTATTTT.

The rearrangement links TRBV7-9 to TRBJ1-2; D is unclear. Germline values: CDR1 SEHNR, CDR2 FQNEAQ (reference sequence). This CDR3 has 14 amino acids. The ends were cut back, 3 bases at V and 0 bases at J, with 8 bases in the middle. CDR3 residues: CASSFGISNYGYTF. DNA for the CDR3: TGTGCCAGCAGCTTCGGTATTTCTAACTATGGCTACACCTTC.

The chain is built from TRBV6-2 or TRBV6-3 and TRBJ2-1; D is possibly TRBD1 (6 bases). The V end lost 5 bases, the J end lost 5 bases, and 16 bases lay between the germline ends. This CDR3 spans 15 amino acids. From germline, CDR1 is MNHEY and CDR2 SVGEGT. The DNA of the CDR3 is TGTGCCAGCAGTCTAACGATCGGGACAAACAATGAGCAGTTCTTC. Its translation: CASSLTIGTNNEQFF.

The chain combines TRBV6-5 with TRBJ1-5, with 8 nucleotides matching TRBD1. CDR3 size: 15 residues. Germline V gene data show CDR1 as MNHEY and CDR2 as SVGAGI. Trimming at V came to 7 bases and at J to 5 bases, leaving 10 bases not matched to a gene. The chain's CDR3 is CASTTPGQAYQPQHF. CDR3 nucleotides: TGTGCCAGCACCACCCCGGGACAGGCCTATCAGCCCCAGCATTTT.

The V call is TRBV5-1, the J call TRBJ1-1, with D unresolved. V was shortened by 3 bases and J by 0 bases, with 6 bases between the two germline ends. The CDR3 contains 13 residues. CDR1 and CDR2 (germline): SGHRS, YFSETQ. CDR3 in amino acids: CASSSTVNTEAFF. The CDR3 DNA is TGCGCCAGCAGCTCTACAGTGAACACTGAAGCTTTCTTT.

V is TRBV5-8 and J is TRBJ2-1, with 10 bases identical to TRBD2. The trim removed 2 bases at V and 5 bases at J, leaving 4 bases unmatched. CDR3 length: 15 residues. Germline V CDR1 and CDR2: SGHTS, YDEGEE. The CDR3 DNA sequence: TGTGCCAGCAGCTTATGGACTAGCGGCCACAATGAGCAGTTCTTC. Translated: CASSLWTSGHNEQFF.

The chain uses TRBV28 and TRBJ2-2; TRBD2 aligns across 7 bases. CDR3 length equals 14 residues. The germline gives CDR1 MDHEN, CDR2 SYDVKM. V shed 6 bases, J shed 6 bases, and the junction held 7 bases outside the gene matches. This CDR3 reads CASRVRGSAGELFF. The CDR3, as DNA: TGTGCCAGCAGGGTTCGCGGGAGCGCCGGGGAGCTGTTTTTT. Drawing the rest from reference TRBV28 and TRBJ2-2, the complete variable domain is DVKVTQSSRYLVKRTGEKVFLECVQDMDHENMFWYRQDPGLGLRLIYFSYDVKMKEKGDIPEGYSVSREKKERFSLILESASTNQTSMYLCASRVRGSAGELFFGEGSRLTVL.

V is TRBV18 and J is TRBJ1-1; unclear D gene. Germline CDR1 and CDR2: KGHSH and LQKENI. The CDR3 runs to 14 residues. The V end lost 3 bases, the J end lost 4 bases, and 12 bases lay between the germline ends. For the CDR3, the DNA is TGTGCCAGCTCACCTTTTGTAGAATTCACTGAAGCTTTCTTT. Translating gives CASSPFVEFTEAFF.

This clone has just one count. The chain couples TRBV11-3 to TRBJ1-1; 9 nucleotides agree with TRBD1. The germline V gene has CDR1 SGHNT and CDR2 YENEEA. CDR3 length equals 14 residues. Trimming took 5 bases from V and 2 from J; bases not matched to a gene: 3. The chain's CDR3 is CASSRTGDNTEAFF. As DNA, the CDR3 is TGTGCCAGCAGCCGGACAGGGGATAACACTGAAGCTTTCTTT.

This clone was seen just once. This CDR3 is CASSVSGTYTDTQYF. CDR3 DNA: TGTGCCAGCAGCGTTAGCGGGACTTACACAGATACGCAGTATTTT. The chain links TRBV9 to TRBJ2-3, with 8 positions matching TRBD2. The CDR3 runs 15 residues. Losses at the gene ends were 2 bases for V and 2 bases for J; bases not matched to a gene: 4. The germline V gene encodes CDR1 SGDLS and CDR2 YYNGEE.

V and J are TRBV9 and TRBJ2-1, with 8 bases identical to TRBD2. From germline, CDR1 is SGDLS and CDR2 YYNGEE. V shed 0 bases and J 7 bases; nucleotides not matched to a gene: 9. The CDR3 is 16 residues long. The CDR3 DNA is TGTGCCAGCAGCGTAGAGATCGGCGGGAGGATAAATGAGCAGTTCTTC. Amino acid sequence: CASSVEIGGRINEQFF.

This clone is a singleton in its sample. V is TRBV18 and J is TRBJ2-7; 9 bases map to TRBD1. After removal of 6 bases from V and 2 bases from J, the junction contained 5 bases not matched to a gene. CDR3 size: 14 residues. CDR1 is KGHSH, CDR2 LQKENI, per germline. The chain's CDR3 is CASSVDRGPYEQYF. CDR3 sequence (DNA): TGTGCCAGCTCGGTGGACAGGGGACCCTACGAGCAGTACTTC.

CDR3 sequence reads: CASTGTGNTIYF. In nucleotides, the CDR3 is TGTGCCAGCACAGGGACAGGAAACACCATATATTTT. This chain connects TRBV5-5 to TRBJ1-3; a weak D match, TRBD1 (6 bases). V lost 6 bases, J lost 4 bases, and 8 bases lay in between. CDR1 is SGHKS and CDR2 is YYEKEE in the germline V gene (reference sequence). The CDR3 spans 12 residues.